This T cell receptor beta chain was sequenced in a study of blood T cell repertoires in COVID-19. This CDR3 is built from 13 residues. Germline CDR1 is LGHNT and CDR2 is FRNRAP. With 6 bases removed from V and 15 bases from J, the gap between germline ends came to 21 bases. The protocol was immunoSEQ multiplex PCR, while the TCRdb copy is restricted to in-frame clones and leaves out a portion. The sample yields some 110,000 clones, approximately 80% seen once. This receptor was identified in a man between 65 and 85 years old with acute or convalescent COVID-19. What was sequenced was peripheral blood. This chain connects TRBV12-5 to TRBJ2-1, with D maybe TRBD2 (6 bases). CDR3 DNA sequence: TGTGCTAGTGGCCTCCGTCGGGACTCTCCGTCGTTCTTC. Translating gives CASGLRRDSPSFF.